This passage covers 17 T cell receptor beta chains from one sample sequenced in a study of graft-versus-host responses after intestinal transplantation. The antigens of these receptors remain unknown. The repertoire was sequenced with immunoSEQ multiplex PCR; TCRdb's copy has only in-frame clones and lacks some. The data show 80,000 to 100,000 clones, with 90% seen just once and roughly 0.099% held by the top ten. The sequencing used unstimulated CD4+ T cells sorted from spleen or lymph node cells, collected before intestinal transplant. These receptors came from a human donor who received an intestinal transplant.

J is TRBJ2-1 and V is TRBV4-1; D unclear. V lost 1 base and J 0 bases, leaving 10 bases between the germline ends. CDR1 and CDR2 (germline): MGHRA, YSYEKL. The CDR3 has 16 residues. The CDR3 spells CASSQVVTGSYNEQFF. CDR3 DNA sequence: TGCGCCAGCAGCCAAGTAGTCACGGGCTCCTACAATGAGCAGTTCTTC.

CDR3 protein: CASSLAAGGEQYF. CDR3 sequence (DNA): TGTGCCAGCAGCTTGGCGGCAGGGGGCGAGCAGTACTTC. V usage is TRBV5-5 and J usage is TRBJ2-7, with 7 bases lining up with TRBD1. The germline V gene encodes CDR1 SGHKS and CDR2 YYEKEE (reference sequence). CDR3 length: 13 residues. With 0 bases clipped from V and 6 bases from J, the junction kept 3 bases outside the gene matches.

This rearrangement joins TRBV18 to TRBJ1-1, with 7 bases lining up with TRBD1. This CDR3 comprises 13 residues. Germline CDR1 and CDR2: KGHSH and LQKENI. V was clipped by 6 bases and J by 10 bases; unmatched bases: 11. The CDR3 protein is CASSQGQERVAFF. The DNA for the CDR3 is TGTGCCAGCTCCCAAGGACAGGAGCGGGTAGCTTTCTTT.

The chain has TRBV4-1 and TRBJ2-3; D possibly corresponds to TRBD2 (5 bases). V lost 0 bases and J lost 5, with 9 bases in between. The germline gives CDR1 MGHRA, CDR2 YSYEKL. CDR3 length equals 14 residues. Here the CDR3 DNA reads TGCGCCAGCAGCCAAGAGGCCGGAGGAGATACGCAGTATTTT. Its translation: CASSQEAGGDTQYF.

This clone was found a few times. The rearrangement joins TRBV10-3 to TRBJ2-5; TRBD2 is a possible D gene (6 bases). Trimming removed 6 bases from V and 4 bases from J, with 15 bases in between. The CDR3 is made up of 14 amino acids. The germline V gene encodes CDR1 ENHRY and CDR2 SYGVKD. For the CDR3, the DNA is TGTGCCATCAGCGGCCGGGGGAGCCCAGAGACCCAGTACTTC. Translation: CAISGRGSPETQYF.

This rearrangement joins TRBV6-4 to TRBJ1-5; D is unclear. CDR3 size: 19 residues. V was trimmed by 4 bases and J by 0 bases, leaving 22 bases between them. In germline, CDR1 is MRHNA, CDR2 SNTAGT. The CDR3 nucleotides read TGTGCCAGCAGTGCTGCTGGTCAGGTCTATGTCGGTAGCAATCAGCCCCAGCATTTT. This gives the protein CASSAAGQVYVGSNQPQHF.

The chain joins TRBV28 to TRBJ2-7; 10 bases match TRBD1. After removal of 7 bases from V and 9 bases from J, the junction contained 9 bases not matched to a gene. This CDR3 is built from 13 residues. Looked up from germline, CDR1 is MDHEN and CDR2 is SYDVKM. CDR3 coding DNA: TGTGCCAGCAATGGGGACAGGGGCTTTGGGCAGTACTTC. This translates into CASNGDRGFGQYF.

The chain uses TRBV5-1 and TRBJ1-3, with unresolved D. V was clipped by 3 bases and J by 3 bases, with 7 bases between them. The germline gives CDR1 SGHRS, CDR2 YFSETQ. The CDR3 is made up of 13 amino acids. CDR3 sequence: CASSSPGGNTIYF. The CDR3 DNA reads as TGCGCCAGCAGCTCCCCGGGTGGAAACACCATATATTTT.

This chain links TRBV7-3 with TRBJ2-1; TRBD1 might be the D (6 bases). Germline loops: CDR1 SGHTA, CDR2 FQGTGA. Trimming stripped 1 base from V and 9 bases from J, with 16 bases between. The CDR3 totals 15 residues. CDR3 nucleotide sequence: TGTGCCAGCAGCTTAATCGGCTCAGGGGTGGGTGAGCAGTTCTTC. It encodes CASSLIGSGVGEQFF.

The V call is TRBV2, the J call TRBJ2-7, with D possibly being TRBD2 (5 bases). The CDR3 consists of 14 residues. The germline V gene encodes CDR1 SNHLY and CDR2 FYNNEI. Trimming took 11 bases from V and 5 from J, leaving 22 bases between them. The CDR3 is CAASTVAGGNEQYF. The CDR3 coding sequence is TGTGCCGCCAGCACCGTGGCAGGAGGCAACGAGCAGTACTTC.

This clone was counted once. CDR3 sequence reads: CASSLLGTVMNTEAFF. CDR3 nucleotides: TGCGCCAGCAGCTTATTGGGCACGGTTATGAACACTGAAGCTTTCTTT. This sequence joins TRBV5-1 and TRBJ1-1; D ambiguous. Germline V gene lookup returns CDR1 SGHRS and CDR2 YFSETQ. This CDR3 contains 16 residues. The V end lost 2 bases, the J end lost 0 bases, and 14 bases lay between the germline ends.

The chain combines TRBV29-1 with TRBJ2-5; 7 positions match TRBD2. CDR3 length: 16 residues. The trim removed 4 bases at V and 5 bases at J, leaving 16 bases unmatched. The germline CDR1 and CDR2 sequences are SQVTM and ANQGSEA. CDR3 region: CSVVVSGGGVWETQYF. The CDR3 DNA reads as TGCAGCGTTGTTGTATCCGGCGGGGGTGTATGGGAGACCCAGTACTTC.

The chain is built from TRBV12-5 and TRBJ1-6, with a possible D match to TRBD1 (5 bases). Trimming removed 0 bases at V and 8 bases at J, with 14 bases between. CDR3 size: 16 residues. The germline gives CDR1 LGHNT, CDR2 FRNRAP. CDR3 DNA sequence: TGTGCTAGTGGTTTGGTACTCGGGCAGGGTTATTCACCCCTCCACTTT. This encodes CASGLVLGQGYSPLHF.

V usage is TRBV11-2 and J usage is TRBJ2-7; 8 nucleotides agree with TRBD1. The CDR3 runs 15 residues. The germline V gene encodes CDR1 SGHAT and CDR2 FQNNGV. V gave up 3 bases and J gave up 3 bases; unmatched junction bases: 7. The CDR3 nucleotides read TGTGCCAGCAGCTTGGACAGGGTAAAAAGCTACGAGCAGTACTTC. As protein: CASSLDRVKSYEQYF.

The J gene is TRBJ1-2, the V gene TRBV18, with no clear D. The CDR3 runs 12 residues. The germline CDR1 and CDR2 sequences are KGHSH and LQKENI. V lost 1 base, J lost 6 bases, and 6 bases lay in between. CDR3 region: CASSPRQDGYTF. DNA for the CDR3: TGTGCCAGCTCACCACGTCAGGATGGCTACACCTTC. The full variable domain, its missing parts supplied by reference TRBV18 and TRBJ1-2, is NAGVMQNPRHLVRRRGQEARLRCSPMKGHSHVYWYRQLPEEGLKFMVYLQKENIIDESGMPKERFSAEFPKEGPSILRIQQVVRGDSAAYFCASSPRQDGYTFGSGTRLTVV.

The J gene is TRBJ2-7, the V gene TRBV6-5, with a possible D match to TRBD1 (5 bases). In germline, CDR1 is MNHEY, CDR2 SVGAGI. V was shortened by 6 bases and J by 3 bases, with 12 bases between the two germline ends. The CDR3 runs 13 residues. CDR3 protein: CASRDIWDYEQYF. The CDR3 DNA sequence: TGTGCCAGCAGGGACATTTGGGACTACGAGCAGTACTTC.

The chain employs TRBV13 and TRBJ1-4, with 7 positions matching TRBD1. CDR3 size: 17 residues. CDR1 PRHDT and CDR2 FYEKMQ come from the germline V gene (reference sequence). Losses at the gene ends were 2 bases for V and 5 bases for J; bases not matched to a gene: 11. CDR3: CASSLHRDSLENEKLFF. In nucleotides, the CDR3 is TGTGCCAGCAGCTTACACCGGGACAGCCTAGAGAATGAAAAACTGTTTTTT.